This T cell receptor beta chain was identified during a study of blood T cell repertoires in COVID-19. Study as a whole: Sources were T cells, B-cell-depleted T cells, or PBMCs; the material itself was cDNA or gDNA.

Trimming removed 5 bases at V and 0 bases at J, with 4 bases between. Germline loops: CDR1 SGHRS, CDR2 YFSETQ. The CDR3 spans 12 residues. The data were produced by immunoSEQ multiplex PCR, yet TCRdb's version contains in-frame clones alone and is incomplete. Of more than 250,000 clones listed, around 84% are singletons. Researchers sorted participants into cohorts using their self-reported clinical history. Cohort 3 donors counted as recovered after two negative PCRs, clearance, or resolved symptoms. Sequencing was carried out using PBMCs or T cells enriched from blood (not recorded which). This sequence joins TRBV5-1 and TRBJ2-3; D ambiguous. The source of this sequence is a woman between 18 and 29 years old who had recovered from COVID-19. The CDR3 nucleotides read TGCGCCAGCAGGCAGAGCACAGATACGCAGTATTTT. Encoded protein: CASRQSTDTQYF. The full variable domain, completed using reference TRBV5-1 and TRBJ2-3, is KAGVTQTPRYLIKTRGQQVTLSCSPISGHRSVSWYQQTPGQGLQFLFEYFSETQRNKGNFPGRFSGRQFSNSRSEMNVSTLELGDSALYLCASRQSTDTQYFGPGTRLTVL.